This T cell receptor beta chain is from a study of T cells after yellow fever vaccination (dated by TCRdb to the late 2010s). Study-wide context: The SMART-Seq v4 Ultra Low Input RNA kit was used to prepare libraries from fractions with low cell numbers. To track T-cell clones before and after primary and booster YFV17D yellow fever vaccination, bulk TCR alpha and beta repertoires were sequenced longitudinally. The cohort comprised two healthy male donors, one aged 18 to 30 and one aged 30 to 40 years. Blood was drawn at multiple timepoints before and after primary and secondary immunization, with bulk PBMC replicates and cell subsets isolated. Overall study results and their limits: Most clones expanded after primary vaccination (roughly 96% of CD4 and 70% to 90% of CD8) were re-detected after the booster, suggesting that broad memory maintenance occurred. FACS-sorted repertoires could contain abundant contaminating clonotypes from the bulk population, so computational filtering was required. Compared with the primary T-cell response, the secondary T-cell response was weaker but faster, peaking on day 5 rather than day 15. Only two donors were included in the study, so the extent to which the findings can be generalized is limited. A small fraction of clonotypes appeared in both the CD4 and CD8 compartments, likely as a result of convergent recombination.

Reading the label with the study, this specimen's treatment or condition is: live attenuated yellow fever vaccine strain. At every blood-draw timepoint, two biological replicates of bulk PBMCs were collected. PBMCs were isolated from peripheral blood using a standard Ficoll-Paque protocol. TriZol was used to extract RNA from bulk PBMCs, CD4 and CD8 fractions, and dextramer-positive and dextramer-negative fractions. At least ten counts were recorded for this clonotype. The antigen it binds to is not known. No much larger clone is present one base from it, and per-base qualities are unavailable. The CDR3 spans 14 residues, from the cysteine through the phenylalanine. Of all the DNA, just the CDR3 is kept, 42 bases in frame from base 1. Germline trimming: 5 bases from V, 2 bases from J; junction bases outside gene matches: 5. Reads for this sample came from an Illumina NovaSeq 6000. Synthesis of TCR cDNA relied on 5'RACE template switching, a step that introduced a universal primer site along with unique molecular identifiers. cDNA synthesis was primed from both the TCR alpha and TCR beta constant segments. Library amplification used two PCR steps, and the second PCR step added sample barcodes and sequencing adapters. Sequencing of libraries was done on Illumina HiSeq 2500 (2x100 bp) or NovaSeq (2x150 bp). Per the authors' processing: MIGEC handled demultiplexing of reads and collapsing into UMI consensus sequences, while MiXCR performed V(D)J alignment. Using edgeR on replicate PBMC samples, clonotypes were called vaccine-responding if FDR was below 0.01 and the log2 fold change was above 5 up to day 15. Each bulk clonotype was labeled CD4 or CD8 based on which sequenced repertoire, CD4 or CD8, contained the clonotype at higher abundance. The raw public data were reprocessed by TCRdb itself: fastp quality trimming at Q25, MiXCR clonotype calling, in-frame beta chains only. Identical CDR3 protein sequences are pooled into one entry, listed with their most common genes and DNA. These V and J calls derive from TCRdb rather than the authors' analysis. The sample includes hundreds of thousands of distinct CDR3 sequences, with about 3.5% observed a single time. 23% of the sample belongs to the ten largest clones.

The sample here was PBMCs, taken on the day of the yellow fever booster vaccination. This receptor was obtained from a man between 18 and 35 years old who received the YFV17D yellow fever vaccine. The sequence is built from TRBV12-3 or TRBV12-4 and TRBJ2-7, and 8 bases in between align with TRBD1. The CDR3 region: CASSRQGFPYEQYF. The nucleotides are TGTGCCAGCAGTAGACAGGGGTTCCCCTACGAGCAGTACTTC.